This entry describes one T cell receptor beta chain. This clonotype was observed a few times. Its binding antigen is unknown. Per-base quality was not reported, and no clone a single base away is much larger than it. The germline V gene sets CDR1 to MGHRA and CDR2 to YSYEKL. The V and J ends are trimmed by 4 bases and 3 bases, leaving 12 bases between them. The CDR3 sequence holds 15 residues, the cysteine and phenylalanine included. The DNA shown is the 45-base CDR3, in frame from base 1. Ficoll-Paque density gradient centrifugation was used to isolate PBMCs. The data belong to a study of T-cell memory formation after mild COVID-19 (dated by TCRdb to about 2021). A note on the overall study: Most TCR sequence clusters were specific to one of the two donors. In a couple of donors, T-cell clones that expanded and contracted after mild COVID-19 were tracked by sequencing TCRalpha and TCRbeta repertoires over time. Two young, previously healthy adult volunteers, one female and one male, were included in the cohort.

The sample was run on an Illumina NovaSeq 6000. TCRalpha and TCRbeta cDNA libraries were built by 5'RACE with constant-segment primers, adding sample barcodes and unique molecular identifiers. RNA was extracted from every sample with Trizol reagent. The libraries were amplified in two PCR steps, and the second step added a second sample barcode and Illumina TruSeq adapters. Sequencing of libraries was performed on an Illumina NovaSeq with 2 x 150 bp paired-end reads. Turning to the authors' computational methods: Reads were demultiplexed and collapsed into UMI-guided consensus sequences with migec v1.2.7. Using mixcr v2.1.11, the UMI consensuses were aligned to TRA and TRB V and J templates and assembled into clonotypes. Clonotypes were classified as expanded or contracted when called significant by both edgeR and NoisET, with noise models trained on biological replicates. For edgeR calls, the thresholds were a false discovery rate-adjusted p below 0.01 and a log2 fold-change of 1. As an exploratory analysis of dynamics, max-normalized trajectories of the 1000 most abundant clonotypes were examined by PCA with hierarchical clustering. Separately sequenced CD4+ and CD8+ repertoires were used to assign a CD4 or CD8 phenotype to each responding clone. Clones were called with MiXCR by TCRdb after fastp trimmed the public reads at Q25, and only in-frame beta chains were retained. Rows matching on CDR3 protein sequence are summarized as one entry with the most common DNA and genes. The V and J calls reflect TCRdb's pipeline rather than the authors' work. The sample table holds about 560,000 distinct CDR3 sequences, of which roughly 21% were seen once. In total, the top ten clones hold about 8.7% of the sample.

On the study overall, not on this receptor specifically: Only a couple of mild cases were covered by the study, and larger cohorts that include severe cases with pre-infection samples were considered necessary. SARS-CoV-2 specificity of the second-wave clones peaking on day 37 was not confirmed. Some responding clones were found in pre-infection memory, which suggests that pre-existing cross-reactive memory T cells took part in the SARS-CoV-2 response. Contracting CD4+ clones appeared mostly in the CM and EM memory subsets, whereas CD8+ clones were enriched in EMRA. Clones that contracted from day 15 to 85 showed balanced CD4/CD8 phenotypes, whereas a second wave of clones that expanded from day 15 to 37 leaned towards CD4+.

Sample: PBMCs or a T cell subset sorted from them (not recorded which). This TCR came from an adult woman who had mild COVID-19 (a few samples of this study predate the infection). The sample titles of this study are shuffled in the database, so cell type and time point are left out; the donor was told from shared clones. The chain couples TRBV4-1 to TRBJ2-2; the D gene remains uncertain. This receptor has the CDR3 CASSPTRADTGELFF. DNA sequence: TGCGCCAGCAGCCCAACCCGAGCAGACACCGGGGAGCTGTTTTTT.